This T cell receptor (beta chain) was sequenced in a study of T cell repertoires in cytomegalovirus infection (dated by TCRdb to the late 2010s). Turning to the overall study: Alongside well-studied HLA-B-restricted epitopes, the peptide stimulations were aimed at recently identified HLA-C-restricted CMV epitopes, whose presentation resists viral immunomodulation. Donor HLA type was relevant to the analysis, because carriage of CMV infection together with the matching HLA type was indicated by public TCR beta signatures. Broad study findings and their caveats: Carriers of CMV infection plus the relevant HLA type were discriminated by the cumulative frequency of public TCR beta family members in the study cohort and in an independent 352-donor cohort. The ex vivo response was dominated by HLA-C-restricted CMV-specific TCR beta clonotypes, which also provided the single most frequent clonotype in two of eight donors.

A distance of 14 bases separates the germline ends of V and J, which lose 5 bases and 7 bases respectively. The CDR3 runs 14 residues from the cysteine to the phenylalanine. Only the CDR3 portion is preserved as DNA: 42 bases, with reading frame beginning at the first base. This sample's treatment or condition label indicates: in vitro stimulation with specific CMV peptide epitopes to enrich CMV-specific T cells. This clonotype was seen a few times. Its antigen is not yet known. No per-base quality is available; no much larger clone lies one base away. Sequencing was performed on an Illumina HiSeq 1500. TCRdb itself trimmed the public reads at Q25 with fastp, ran MiXCR and retained productive beta chains. CDR3 protein sequences are deduplicated, and each keeps its most common genes and DNA. This sample is represented by 640,000 or so distinct CDR3 sequences; around a third of them were singletons. 15% to 20% of the sample rests with the top ten.

The sample in question was cultured PBMCs, obtained from culture after CMV antigen stimulation. The TCR originated in a human donor in good health (CMV status not recorded). Some clones in this sample may be carry-over from other donors' samples. Rearrangement joined TRBV12-3 or TRBV12-4 to TRBJ1-4, with TRBD1 as a weak D call on 5 bases. CDR3 sequence: CASSPTGDPEKLFF. The DNA is as follows: TGTGCCAGCAGTCCCACGGGGGATCCTGAAAAACTGTTTTTT.